This entry concerns a single T cell receptor beta chain. Its specific antigen is unknown. No base quality values were provided; no much bigger clone lies one nucleotide off. This sample is part of a study of CD8 T cells in Susac syndrome (dated by TCRdb to the late 2010s). Looking at the study overall: Repertoire sequencing was used to test whether CD8+ T cell activation and differentiation in Susac syndrome was antigen driven. The study compared CD8+ T cell repertoire clonality among 12 healthy donors, around 14 Susac syndrome patients and about 16 multiple sclerosis patients. On the study overall, not on this receptor specifically: The number of individuals in the TCR sequencing and HLA analysis was recognized as being relatively small.

Reading from cysteine to phenylalanine, the CDR3 counts 15 amino acids. Just CDR3 DNA is preserved here, 45 bases in frame from base 1. CDR1 and CDR2, per the germline V gene, are MGHRA and YSYEKL. Trimmed from V: 0 bases; trimmed from J: 6 bases; junction bases lacking a gene match: 5. RNA was extracted using the RNeasy kit, and about 0.45 to 1 ug of the RNA was reverse transcribed with random hexamers. The immunoSEQ multiplex PCR assay, covering 54 Vbeta and 13 Jbeta segments, was used to amplify TCR beta CDR3 regions. PCR amplification bias was corrected by using a synthetic template baseline for primer optimization and computational correction. In the paper's pipeline: Reads were annotated to V, D and J genes per IMGT and analyzed with immunoSEQ Analyzer, keeping only productive sequences. To calculate clonality, Shannon entropy was normalized by log2 of the number of productive unique sequences and then subtracted from one. For each patient and control, public and private clones were evaluated within the 100 most prevalent clones. Clones were defined as Susac-specific when absent from the healthy and MS cohorts, from roughly 1,100 published viral clones and from other ImmuneACCESS disease sequences. The public sequencing data were trimmed at Q25 with fastp and processed into clonotypes with MiXCR by TCRdb, which kept only in-frame beta chains. One record per CDR3 amino acid sequence lists the most common genes and DNA. The V and J calls were determined by TCRdb, not by the authors. Present in this sample are a few hundred thousand distinct CDR3 sequences, 65% to 90% of which were seen just once. The ten largest clones add up to roughly 0.21% of the sample.

Peripheral blood CD8+ and CD4+ T cells from healthy donors, Susac syndrome patients and multiple sclerosis patients were profiled using high-throughput TCR beta sequencing. Treatment-naive patients with stable or active relapsing-remitting disease fulfilling revised McDonald criteria were used as multiple sclerosis controls. CD8+ TEMRA cells were enriched by FACS, while bulk CD8+ and CD4+ T cells were purified by magnetic negative isolation. Blood was collected in EDTA tubes and processed within 24 hours, with PBMCs isolated through density gradient centrifugation. PBMCs intended for TCR sequencing were cryopreserved in liquid nitrogen and thawed later in a water bath at 37 degrees C. The sorted or isolated CD4+, CD8+ and CD8+ TEMRA cells reached a purity of at least 90%.

This clonotype was sampled from a human donor with multiple sclerosis. The specimen was CD8+ T cells from PBMCs. The chain uses TRBV4-1 and TRBJ1-1; 9 central nucleotides agree with TRBD1. The CDR3 here reads CASSQENRGLAEAFF. Read as DNA, the sequence is TGCGCCAGCAGCCAAGAAAACAGGGGGCTGGCTGAAGCTTTCTTT.